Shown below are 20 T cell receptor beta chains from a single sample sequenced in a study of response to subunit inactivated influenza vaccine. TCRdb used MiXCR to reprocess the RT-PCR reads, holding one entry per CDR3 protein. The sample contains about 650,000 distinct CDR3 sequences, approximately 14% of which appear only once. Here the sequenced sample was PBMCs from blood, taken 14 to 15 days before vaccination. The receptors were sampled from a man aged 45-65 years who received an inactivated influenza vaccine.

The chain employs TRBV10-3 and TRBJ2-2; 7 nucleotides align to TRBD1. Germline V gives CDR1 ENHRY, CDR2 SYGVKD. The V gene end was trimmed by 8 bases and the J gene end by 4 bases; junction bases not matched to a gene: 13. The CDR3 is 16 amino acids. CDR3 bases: TGTGCCATCCAAACCGACAGGGTGGCCGGCACCGGGGAGCTGTTTTTT. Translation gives CAIQTDRVAGTGELFF.

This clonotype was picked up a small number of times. CDR3 sequence (DNA): TGTGCCAGCAGCTCGGGACTCCCTAGAGGACGGGAGCTCCTCTCAGAGACCCAGTACTTC. As protein: CASSSGLPRGRELLSETQYF. This sequence joins TRBV11-1 and TRBJ2-5; tentative D call: TRBD2 (6 bases). CDR1 is SGHAT, CDR2 FQDESV, per germline (reference sequence). V gave up 4 bases and J gave up 4 bases, with 31 bases separating them. The CDR3 extends over 20 amino acids.

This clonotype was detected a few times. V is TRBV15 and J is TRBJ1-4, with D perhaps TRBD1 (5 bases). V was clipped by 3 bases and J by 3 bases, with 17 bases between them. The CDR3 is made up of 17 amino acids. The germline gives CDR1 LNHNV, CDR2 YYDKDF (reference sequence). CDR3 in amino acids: CATSSHLDSPSNEKLFF. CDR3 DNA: TGTGCCACCAGCAGCCACCTCGACAGTCCTTCTAATGAAAAACTGTTTTTT.

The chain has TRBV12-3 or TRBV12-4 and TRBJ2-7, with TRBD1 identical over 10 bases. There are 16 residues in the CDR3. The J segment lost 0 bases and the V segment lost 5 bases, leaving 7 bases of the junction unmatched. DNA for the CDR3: TGTGCCAGCAGTCTCCAGGGACAGGGGCCCTCCTACGAGCAGTACTTC. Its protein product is CASSLQGQGPSYEQYF.

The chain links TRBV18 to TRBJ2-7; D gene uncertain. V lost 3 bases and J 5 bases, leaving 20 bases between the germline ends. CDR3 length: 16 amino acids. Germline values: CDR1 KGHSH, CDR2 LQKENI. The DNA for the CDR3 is TGTGCCAGCTCACCGTCTCACAGAGGTGCCGGAAACGAGCAGTACTTC. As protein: CASSPSHRGAGNEQYF.

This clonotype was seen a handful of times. Here the CDR3 reads CASSATGVGVGETQYF. CDR3 nucleotides: TGCGCCAGCAGCGCGACAGGAGTCGGGGTAGGAGAGACCCAGTACTTC. The genes are TRBV5-1 and TRBJ2-5, with D possibly TRBD1 on 6 matching bases. This CDR3 has 16 amino acids. V was trimmed by 4 bases and J by 4 bases, leaving 20 bases between them. CDR1 is SGHRS and CDR2 is YFSETQ in the germline V gene.

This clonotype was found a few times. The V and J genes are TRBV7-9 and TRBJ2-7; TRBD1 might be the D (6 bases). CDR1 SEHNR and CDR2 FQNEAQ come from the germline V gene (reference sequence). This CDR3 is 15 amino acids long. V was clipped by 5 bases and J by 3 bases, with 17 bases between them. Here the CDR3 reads CASSRSPGHLYEQYF. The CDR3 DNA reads TGTGCCAGCAGCCGATCTCCGGGACACCTCTACGAGCAGTACTTC. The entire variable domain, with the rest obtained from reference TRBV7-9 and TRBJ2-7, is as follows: DTGVSQNPRHKITKRGQNVTFRCDPISEHNRLYWYRQTLGQGPEFLTYFQNEAQLEKSRLLSDRFSAERPKGSFSTLEIQRTEQGDSAMYLCASSRSPGHLYEQYFGPGTRLTVT.

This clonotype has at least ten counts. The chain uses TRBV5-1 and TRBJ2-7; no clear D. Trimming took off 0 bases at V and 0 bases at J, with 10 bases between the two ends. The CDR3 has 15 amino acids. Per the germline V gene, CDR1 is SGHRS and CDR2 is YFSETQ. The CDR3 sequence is CASSLVAGSSYEQYF. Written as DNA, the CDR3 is TGCGCCAGCAGCTTGGTGGCAGGAAGCTCCTACGAGCAGTACTTC.

This chain's CDR3 is CASSQALRDTQYF. DNA of the CDR3: TGCGCCAGCAGTCAAGCCCTGAGAGATACGCAGTATTTT. The gene calls are TRBV23-1 and TRBJ2-3; no reliable D call. TRBV23-1 is labeled an ORF, and its function is uncertain. The CDR3 has 13 residues. The V end lost 2 bases, the J end lost 5 bases, and 8 bases lay between the germline ends.

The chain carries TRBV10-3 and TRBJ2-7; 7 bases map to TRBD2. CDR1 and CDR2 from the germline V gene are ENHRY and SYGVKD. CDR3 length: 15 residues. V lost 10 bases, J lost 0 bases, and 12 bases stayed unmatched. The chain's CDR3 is CATWGYTGGSYEQYF. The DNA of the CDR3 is TGTGCCACCTGGGGCTACACGGGGGGCTCCTACGAGCAGTACTTC.

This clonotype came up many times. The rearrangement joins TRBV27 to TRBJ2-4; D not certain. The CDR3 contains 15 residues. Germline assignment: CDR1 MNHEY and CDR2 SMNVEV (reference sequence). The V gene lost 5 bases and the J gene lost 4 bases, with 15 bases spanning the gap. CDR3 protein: CASSATSGRKNIQYF. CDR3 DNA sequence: TGTGCCAGCAGTGCAACGTCGGGTAGGAAAAACATTCAGTACTTC.

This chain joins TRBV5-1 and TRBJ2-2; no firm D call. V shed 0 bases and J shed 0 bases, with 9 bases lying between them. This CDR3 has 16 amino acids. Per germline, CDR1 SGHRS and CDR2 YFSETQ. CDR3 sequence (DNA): TGCGCCAGCAGCTTGGAAGTCAGTGCGAACACCGGGGAGCTGTTTTTT. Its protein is CASSLEVSANTGELFF.

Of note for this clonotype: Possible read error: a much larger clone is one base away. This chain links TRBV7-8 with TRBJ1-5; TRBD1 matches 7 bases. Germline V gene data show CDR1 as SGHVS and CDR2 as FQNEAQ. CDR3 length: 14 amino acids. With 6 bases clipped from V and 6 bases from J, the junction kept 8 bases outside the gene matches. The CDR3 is CASRPGTESQPQHF. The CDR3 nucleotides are TGTGCCAGCAGGCCCGGGACAGAGAGTCAGCCCCAGCATTTT.

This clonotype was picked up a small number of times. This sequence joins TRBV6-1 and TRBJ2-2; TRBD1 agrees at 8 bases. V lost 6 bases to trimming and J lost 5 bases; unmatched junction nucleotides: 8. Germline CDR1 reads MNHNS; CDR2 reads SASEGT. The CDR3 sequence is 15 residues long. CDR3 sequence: CASRTQQGGTGELFF. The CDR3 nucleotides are TGTGCCAGCAGAACCCAACAGGGGGGAACCGGGGAGCTGTTTTTT.

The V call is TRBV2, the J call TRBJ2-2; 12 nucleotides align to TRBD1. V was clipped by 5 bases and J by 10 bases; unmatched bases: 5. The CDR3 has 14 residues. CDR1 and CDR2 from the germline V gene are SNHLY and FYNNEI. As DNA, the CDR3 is TGTGCCAGCAGTACCGGGACAGGGGGCACGGAGCTGTTTTTT. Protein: CASSTGTGGTELFF. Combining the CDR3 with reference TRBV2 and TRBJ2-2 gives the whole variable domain EPEVTQTPSHQVTQMGQEVILRCVPISNHLYFYWYRQILGQKVEFLVSFYNNEISEKSEIFDDQFSVERPDGSNFTLKIRSTKLEDSAMYFCASSTGTGGTELFFGEGSRLTVL.

CDR3 nucleotides: TGTGCCAGCAGTTGGGCGGGAACCAGCACAGATACGCAGTATTTT. Its translation: CASSWAGTSTDTQYF. The V gene is TRBV12-3 or TRBV12-4, the J gene TRBJ2-3; perhaps TRBD2 as D (6 bases). The CDR3 has 15 amino acids. Deletions cut 4 bases from V and 0 bases from J, with 11 bases between.

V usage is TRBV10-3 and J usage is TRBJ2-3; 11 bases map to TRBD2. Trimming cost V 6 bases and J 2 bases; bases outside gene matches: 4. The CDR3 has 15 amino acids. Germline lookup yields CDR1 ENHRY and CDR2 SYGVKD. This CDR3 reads CAISKTSGDTDTQYF. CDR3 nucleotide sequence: TGTGCCATCAGCAAGACTAGCGGGGACACAGATACGCAGTATTTT.

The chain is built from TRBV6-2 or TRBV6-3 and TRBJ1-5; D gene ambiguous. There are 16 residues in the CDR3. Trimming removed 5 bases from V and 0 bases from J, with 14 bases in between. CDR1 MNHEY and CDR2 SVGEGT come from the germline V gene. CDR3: CASSTMDGSSNQPQHF. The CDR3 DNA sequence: TGTGCCAGCAGTACCATGGACGGCTCTAGCAATCAGCCCCAGCATTTT.

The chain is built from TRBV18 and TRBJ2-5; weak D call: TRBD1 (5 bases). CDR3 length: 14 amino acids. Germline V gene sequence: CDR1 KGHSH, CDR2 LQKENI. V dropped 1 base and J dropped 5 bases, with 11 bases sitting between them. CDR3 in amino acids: CASSPQRGGETQYF. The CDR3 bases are TGTGCCAGCTCACCACAAAGGGGCGGCGAGACCCAGTACTTC.

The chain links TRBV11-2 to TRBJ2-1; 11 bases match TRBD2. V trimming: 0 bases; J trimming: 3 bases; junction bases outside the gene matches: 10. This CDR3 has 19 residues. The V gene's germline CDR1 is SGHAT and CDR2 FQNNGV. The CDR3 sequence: CASSLDLAGGQIFYNEQFF. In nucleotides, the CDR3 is TGTGCCAGCAGCTTAGATCTAGCGGGAGGTCAAATTTTCTACAATGAGCAGTTCTTC.